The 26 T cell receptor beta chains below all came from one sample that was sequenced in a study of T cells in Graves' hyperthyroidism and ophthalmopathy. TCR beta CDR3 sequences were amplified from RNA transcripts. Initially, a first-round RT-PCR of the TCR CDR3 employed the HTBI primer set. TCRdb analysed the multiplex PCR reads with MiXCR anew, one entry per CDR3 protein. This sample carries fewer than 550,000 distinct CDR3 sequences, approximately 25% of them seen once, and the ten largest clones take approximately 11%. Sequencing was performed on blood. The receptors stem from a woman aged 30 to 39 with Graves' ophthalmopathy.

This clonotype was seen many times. The CDR3 DNA is TGTGCCAGCGCCCTCTTCGGGACAGGAACCTACGAGCAGTACTTC. This codes for CASALFGTGTYEQYF. V usage is TRBV12-3 or TRBV12-4 and J usage is TRBJ2-7, with 8 bases lining up with TRBD1. With 8 bases clipped from V and 2 bases from J, the junction kept 11 bases outside the gene matches. This CDR3 has 15 amino acids.

Here the CDR3 DNA reads TGTGCCAGCTCTTTCGGGGGACAGGCTATGGATGGCTACACCTTC. It is translated as CASSFGGQAMDGYTF. The rearrangement uses TRBV18 and TRBJ1-2, with TRBD1 matching over 8 bases. This CDR3 region has 15 residues. The ends lost 6 bases at V and 6 bases at J; junction bases unmatched: 12. Germline loops: CDR1 KGHSH, CDR2 LQKENI.

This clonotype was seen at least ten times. The CDR3 sequence: CAISEGQGVYTGELFF. The CDR3 nucleotides read TGTGCCATCAGTGAGGGACAGGGGGTTTACACCGGGGAGCTGTTTTTT. V is TRBV10-3 and J is TRBJ2-2; TRBD1 matches 10 bases. The V and J ends lost 2 bases and 3 bases, in that order; junction bases with no gene match: 3. Germline CDR1 is ENHRY and CDR2 is SYGVKD. The CDR3 extends over 16 amino acids.

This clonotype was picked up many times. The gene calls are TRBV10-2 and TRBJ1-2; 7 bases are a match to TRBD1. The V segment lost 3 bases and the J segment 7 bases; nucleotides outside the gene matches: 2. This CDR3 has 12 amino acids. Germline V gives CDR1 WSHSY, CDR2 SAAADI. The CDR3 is CASSDNRGGYTF. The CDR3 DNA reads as TGCGCCAGCAGTGATAACAGGGGTGGCTACACCTTC.

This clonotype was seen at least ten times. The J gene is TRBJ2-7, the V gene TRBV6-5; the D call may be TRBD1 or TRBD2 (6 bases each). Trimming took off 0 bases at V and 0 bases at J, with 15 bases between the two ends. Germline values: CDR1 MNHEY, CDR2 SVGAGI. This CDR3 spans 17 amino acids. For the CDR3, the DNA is TGTGCCAGCAGTTACTCCCTAGGGGGGCCGAGCTCCTACGAGCAGTACTTC. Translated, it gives CASSYSLGGPSSYEQYF.

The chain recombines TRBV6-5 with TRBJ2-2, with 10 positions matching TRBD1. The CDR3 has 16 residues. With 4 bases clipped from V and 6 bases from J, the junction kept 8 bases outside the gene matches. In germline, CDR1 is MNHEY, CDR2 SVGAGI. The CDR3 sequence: CASSFPGTGASGELFF. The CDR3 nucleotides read TGTGCCAGCAGTTTTCCCGGGACAGGGGCGTCCGGGGAGCTGTTTTTT.

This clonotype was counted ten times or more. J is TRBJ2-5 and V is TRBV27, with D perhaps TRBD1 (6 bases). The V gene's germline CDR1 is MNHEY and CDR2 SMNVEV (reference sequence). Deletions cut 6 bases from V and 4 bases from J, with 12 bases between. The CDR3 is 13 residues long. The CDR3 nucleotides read TGTGCCAGCAGCGCAGGGGTAGGAGAGACCCAGTACTTC. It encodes CASSAGVGETQYF.

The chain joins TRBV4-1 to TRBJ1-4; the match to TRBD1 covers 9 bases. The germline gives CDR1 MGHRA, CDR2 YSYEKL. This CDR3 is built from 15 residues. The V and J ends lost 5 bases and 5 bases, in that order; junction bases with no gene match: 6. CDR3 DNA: TGCGCCAGCAGCAGAATACAGGGGGCAAATGAAAAACTGTTTTTT. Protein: CASSRIQGANEKLFF.

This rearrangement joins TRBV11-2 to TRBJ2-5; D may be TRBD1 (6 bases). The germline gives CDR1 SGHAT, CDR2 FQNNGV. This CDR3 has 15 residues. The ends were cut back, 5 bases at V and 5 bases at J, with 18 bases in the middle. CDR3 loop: CASSPPVLRGETQYF. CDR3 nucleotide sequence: TGTGCCAGCAGCCCCCCCGTTCTCAGGGGTGAGACCCAGTACTTC.

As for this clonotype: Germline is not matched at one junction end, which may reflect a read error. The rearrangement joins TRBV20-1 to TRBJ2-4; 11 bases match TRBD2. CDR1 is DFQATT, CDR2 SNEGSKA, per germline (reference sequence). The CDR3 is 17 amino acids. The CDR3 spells CSARASGGRLAKNIKYF. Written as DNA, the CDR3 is TGCAGTGCTAGGGCTAGCGGGGGGCGCCTAGCCAAAAACATTAAGTACTTC.

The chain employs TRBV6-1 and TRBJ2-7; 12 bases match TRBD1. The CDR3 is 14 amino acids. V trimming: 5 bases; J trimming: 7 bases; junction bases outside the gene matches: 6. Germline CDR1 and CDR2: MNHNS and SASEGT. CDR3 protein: CASSKGQGAREQYF. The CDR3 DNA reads TGTGCCAGCAGTAAGGGACAGGGGGCGCGGGAGCAGTACTTC.

The CDR3 DNA follows: TGTGCCAGCAGCTTAGTTCTCCGGACAGAGATGAACACTGAAGCTTTCTTT. As protein: CASSLVLRTEMNTEAFF. This chain uses TRBV13 with TRBJ1-1; the D gene is possibly TRBD1 (6 bases). The CDR3 contains 17 residues. Trimming removed 1 base from V and 0 bases from J, with 15 bases in between. The germline V gene has CDR1 PRHDT and CDR2 FYEKMQ (reference sequence).

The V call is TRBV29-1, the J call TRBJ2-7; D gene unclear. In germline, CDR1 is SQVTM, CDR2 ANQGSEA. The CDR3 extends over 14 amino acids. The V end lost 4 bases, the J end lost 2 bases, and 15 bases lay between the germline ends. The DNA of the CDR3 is TGCAGCGTTGCGGGCTCCAAAGCAACCTACGAGCAGTACTTC. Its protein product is CSVAGSKATYEQYF.

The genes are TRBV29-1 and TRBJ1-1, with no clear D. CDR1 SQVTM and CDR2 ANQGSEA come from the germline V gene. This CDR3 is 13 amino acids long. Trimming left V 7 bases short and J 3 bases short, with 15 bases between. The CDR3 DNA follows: TGCAGCGGCGTCGGACTGAGGGACACTGAAGCTTTCTTT. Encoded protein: CSGVGLRDTEAFF.

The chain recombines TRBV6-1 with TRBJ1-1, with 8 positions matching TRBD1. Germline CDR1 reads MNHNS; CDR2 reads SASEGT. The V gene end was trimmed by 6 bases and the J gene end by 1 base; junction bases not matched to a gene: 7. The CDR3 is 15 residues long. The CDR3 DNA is TGTGCCAGCAGCTTGACAGGGGAGCAGAACACTGAAGCTTTCTTT. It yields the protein CASSLTGEQNTEAFF.

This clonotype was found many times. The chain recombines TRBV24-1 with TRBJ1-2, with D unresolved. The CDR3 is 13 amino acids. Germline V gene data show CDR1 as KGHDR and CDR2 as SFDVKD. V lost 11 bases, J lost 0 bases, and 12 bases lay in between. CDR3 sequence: CAIADGSNYGYTF. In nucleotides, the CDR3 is TGTGCCATTGCGGACGGATCTAACTATGGCTACACCTTC.

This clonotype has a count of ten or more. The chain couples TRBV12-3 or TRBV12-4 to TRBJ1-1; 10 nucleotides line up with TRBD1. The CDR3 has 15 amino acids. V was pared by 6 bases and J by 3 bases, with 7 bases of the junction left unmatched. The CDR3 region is CASREPGTGDTEAFF. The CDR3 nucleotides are TGTGCCAGCAGGGAACCCGGGACAGGGGACACTGAAGCTTTCTTT.

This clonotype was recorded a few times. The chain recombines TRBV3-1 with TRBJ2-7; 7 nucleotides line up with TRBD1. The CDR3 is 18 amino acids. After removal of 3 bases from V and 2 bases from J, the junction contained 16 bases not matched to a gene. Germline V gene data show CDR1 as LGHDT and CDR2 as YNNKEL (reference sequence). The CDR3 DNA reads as TGTGCCAGCAGCCAGCGAGGACAGGACGTCGTACCCCCCTACGAGCAGTACTTC. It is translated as CASSQRGQDVVPPYEQYF.

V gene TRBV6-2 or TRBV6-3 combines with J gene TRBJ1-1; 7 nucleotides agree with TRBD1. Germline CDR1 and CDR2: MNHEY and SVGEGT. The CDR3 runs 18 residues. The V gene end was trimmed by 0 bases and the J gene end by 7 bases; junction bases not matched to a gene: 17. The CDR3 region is CASSYSIRGWDPSDEAFF. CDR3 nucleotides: TGTGCCAGCAGTTACTCGATCAGGGGGTGGGACCCCAGCGATGAAGCTTTCTTT.

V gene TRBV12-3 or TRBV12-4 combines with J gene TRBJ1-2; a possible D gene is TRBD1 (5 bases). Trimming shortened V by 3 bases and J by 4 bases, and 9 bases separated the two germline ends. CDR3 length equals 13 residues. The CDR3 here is CASSLDTRYGYTF. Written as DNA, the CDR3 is TGTGCCAGCAGTTTGGACACCCGCTATGGCTACACCTTC.

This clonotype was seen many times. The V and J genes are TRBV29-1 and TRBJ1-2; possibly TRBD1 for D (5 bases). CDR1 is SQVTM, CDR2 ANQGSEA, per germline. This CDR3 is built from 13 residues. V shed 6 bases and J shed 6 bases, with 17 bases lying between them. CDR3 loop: CSVLRGGGDGYTF. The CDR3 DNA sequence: TGCAGCGTCCTCCGGGGGGGTGGGGATGGCTACACCTTC.

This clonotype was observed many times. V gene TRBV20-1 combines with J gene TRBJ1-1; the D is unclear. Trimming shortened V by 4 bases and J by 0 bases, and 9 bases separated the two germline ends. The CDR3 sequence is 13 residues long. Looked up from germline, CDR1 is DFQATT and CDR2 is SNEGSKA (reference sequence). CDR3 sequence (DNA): TGCAGTGCTACTACAGCTTTGAACACTGAAGCTTTCTTT. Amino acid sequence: CSATTALNTEAFF.

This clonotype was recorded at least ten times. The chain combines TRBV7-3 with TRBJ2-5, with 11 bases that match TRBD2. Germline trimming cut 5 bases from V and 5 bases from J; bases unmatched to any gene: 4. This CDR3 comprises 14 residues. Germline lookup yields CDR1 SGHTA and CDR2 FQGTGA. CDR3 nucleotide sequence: TGTGCCAGCAGCCCGACTAGCGGGGCGGAGACCCAGTACTTC. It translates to CASSPTSGAETQYF.

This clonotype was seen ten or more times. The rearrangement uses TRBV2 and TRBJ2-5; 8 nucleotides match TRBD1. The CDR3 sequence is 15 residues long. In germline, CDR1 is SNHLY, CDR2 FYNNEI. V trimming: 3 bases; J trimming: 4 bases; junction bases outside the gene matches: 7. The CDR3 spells CASSEGTTGVETQYF. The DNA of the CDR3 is TGTGCCAGCAGTGAGGGAACGACAGGGGTAGAGACCCAGTACTTC.

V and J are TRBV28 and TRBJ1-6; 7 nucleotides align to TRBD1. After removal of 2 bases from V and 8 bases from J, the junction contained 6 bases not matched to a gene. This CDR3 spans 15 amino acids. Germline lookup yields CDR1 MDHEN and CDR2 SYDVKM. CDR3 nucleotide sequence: TGTGCCAGCAGTTTAGACCGACAGGGTTATTCACCCCTCCACTTT. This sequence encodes CASSLDRQGYSPLHF.

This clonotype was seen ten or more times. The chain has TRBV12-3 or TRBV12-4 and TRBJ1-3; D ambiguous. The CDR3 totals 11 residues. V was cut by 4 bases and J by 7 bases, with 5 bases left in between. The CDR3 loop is CASSSHNTIYF. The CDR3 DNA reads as TGTGCCAGCAGTTCGCATAACACCATATATTTT.